This T cell receptor (beta chain) came from a study of shared clonotypes between healthy human individuals. Everyone who donated was a Caucasian adult who lived in Nashville, Tennessee. Each unsorted sample relied on roughly 90 million PBMCs as its source of genomic DNA. PBMC DNA, left unsorted, was sequenced on ten immunoSEQ deep assay plates. The authors' processing: ImmunoSEQ yielded junction-only sequences lacking quality scores, so filtering differed. Assay: immunoSEQ multiplex PCR; the TCRdb copy retains only in-frame clones and omits some. The DNA gave D and trimming, while V, J and clone size come from that table. Here the sample spans around 500,000 clones, around 85% being singletons. The germline V gene encodes CDR1 SNHLY and CDR2 FYNNEI. Trimming removed 4 bases from V and 4 bases from J, with 14 bases in between. This CDR3 is built from 15 residues.

The receptor was derived from a woman aged 40 to 55 in good health. Some clones in this sample may be carry-over from other donors' samples. The chain carries TRBV2 and TRBJ2-1; tentatively, D is TRBD1 (7 bases). The sample taken for sequencing was PBMCs. The CDR3 nucleotides are TGTGCCAGCAGTGGTTCCCCAGGGGGGTACAATGAGCAGTTCTTC. Its translation: CASSGSPGGYNEQFF.